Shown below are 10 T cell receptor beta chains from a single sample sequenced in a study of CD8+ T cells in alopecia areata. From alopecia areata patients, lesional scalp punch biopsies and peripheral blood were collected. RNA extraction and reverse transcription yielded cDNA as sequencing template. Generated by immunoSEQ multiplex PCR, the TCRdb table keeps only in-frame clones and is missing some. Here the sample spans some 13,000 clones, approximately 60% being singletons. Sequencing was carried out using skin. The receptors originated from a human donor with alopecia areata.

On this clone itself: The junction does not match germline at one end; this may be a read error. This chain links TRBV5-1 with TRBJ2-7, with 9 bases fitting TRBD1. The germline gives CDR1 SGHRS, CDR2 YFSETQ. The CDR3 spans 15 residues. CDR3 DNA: TGCGCCAGCAGCTTGGGGGACAGGGTGACCTACGGGCAGTACTTC. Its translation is CASSLGDRVTYGQYF.

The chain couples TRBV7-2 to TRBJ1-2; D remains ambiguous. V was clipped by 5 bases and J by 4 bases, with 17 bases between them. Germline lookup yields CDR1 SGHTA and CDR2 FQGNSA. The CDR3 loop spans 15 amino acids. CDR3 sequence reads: CASSNREHTTYGYTF. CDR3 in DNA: TGTGCCAGCAGCAACCGGGAACACACAACCTATGGCTACACCTTC. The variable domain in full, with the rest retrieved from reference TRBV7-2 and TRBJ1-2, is GAGVSQSPSNKVTEKGKDVELRCDPISGHTALYWYRQSLGQGLEFLIYFQGNSAPDKSGLPSDRFSAERTGGSVSTLTIQRTQQEDSAVYLCASSNREHTTYGYTFGSGTRLTVV.

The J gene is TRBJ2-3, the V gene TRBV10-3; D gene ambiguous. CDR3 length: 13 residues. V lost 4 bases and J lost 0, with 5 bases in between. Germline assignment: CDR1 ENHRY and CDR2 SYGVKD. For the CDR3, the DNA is TGTGCCATCAGTGGGTCAAGCACAGATACGCAGTATTTT. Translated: CAISGSSTDTQYF.

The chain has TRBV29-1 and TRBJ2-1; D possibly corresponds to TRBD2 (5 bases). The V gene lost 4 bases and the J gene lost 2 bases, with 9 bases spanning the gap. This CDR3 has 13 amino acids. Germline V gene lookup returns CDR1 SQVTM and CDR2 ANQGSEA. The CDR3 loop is CSVAQRTYNEQFF. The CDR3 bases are TGCAGCGTTGCACAGCGGACCTACAATGAGCAGTTCTTC.

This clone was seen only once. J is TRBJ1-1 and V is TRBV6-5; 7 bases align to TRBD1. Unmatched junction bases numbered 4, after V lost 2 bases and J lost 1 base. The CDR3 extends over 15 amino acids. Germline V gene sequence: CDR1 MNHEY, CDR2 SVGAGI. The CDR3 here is CASSYPGQQNTEAFF. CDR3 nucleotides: TGTGCCAGCAGTTACCCGGGACAGCAGAACACTGAAGCTTTCTTT.

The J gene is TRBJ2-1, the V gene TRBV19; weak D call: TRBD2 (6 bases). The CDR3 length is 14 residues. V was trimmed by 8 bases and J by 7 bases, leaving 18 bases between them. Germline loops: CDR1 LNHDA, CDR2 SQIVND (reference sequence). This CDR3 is CASSPPGLRNEQFF. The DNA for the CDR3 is TGTGCCAGTTCCCCCCCGGGACTGAGAAATGAGCAGTTCTTC.

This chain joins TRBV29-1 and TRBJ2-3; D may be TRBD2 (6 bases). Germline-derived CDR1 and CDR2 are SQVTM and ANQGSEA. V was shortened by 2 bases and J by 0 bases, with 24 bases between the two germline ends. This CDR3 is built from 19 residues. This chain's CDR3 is CSVEPQDIDGGTSTDTQYF. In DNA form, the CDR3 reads TGCAGCGTTGAACCCCAAGATATAGACGGAGGGACTAGCACAGATACGCAGTATTTT.

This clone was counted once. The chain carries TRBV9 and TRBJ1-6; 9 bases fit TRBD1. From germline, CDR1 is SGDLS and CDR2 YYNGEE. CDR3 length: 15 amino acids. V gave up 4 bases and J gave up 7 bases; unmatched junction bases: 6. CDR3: CASSPGQGPNSPLHF. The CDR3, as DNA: TGTGCCAGCAGCCCCGGACAGGGGCCAAATTCACCCCTCCACTTT. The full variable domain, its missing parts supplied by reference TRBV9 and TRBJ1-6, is DSGVTQTPKHLITATGQRVTLRCSPRSGDLSVYWYQQSLDQGLQFLIQYYNGEERAKGNILERFSAQQFPDLHSELNLSSLELGDSALYFCASSPGQGPNSPLHFGNGTRLTVT.

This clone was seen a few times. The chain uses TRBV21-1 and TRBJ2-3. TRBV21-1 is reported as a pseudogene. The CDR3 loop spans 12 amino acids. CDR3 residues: CASSTQPDTQYF. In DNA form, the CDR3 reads TGTGCCAGCAGCACGCAACCAGATACGCAGTATTTT.

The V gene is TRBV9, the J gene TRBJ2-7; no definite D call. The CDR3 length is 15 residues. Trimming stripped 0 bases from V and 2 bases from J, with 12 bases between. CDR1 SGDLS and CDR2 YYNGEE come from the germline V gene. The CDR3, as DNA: TGTGCCAGCAGCGTAGGGTTAGTTGGGACCTACGAGCAGTACTTC. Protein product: CASSVGLVGTYEQYF. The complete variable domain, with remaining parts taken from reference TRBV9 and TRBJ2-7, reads DSGVTQTPKHLITATGQRVTLRCSPRSGDLSVYWYQQSLDQGLQFLIQYYNGEERAKGNILERFSAQQFPDLHSELNLSSLELGDSALYFCASSVGLVGTYEQYFGPGTRLTVT.